This TCR beta chain was recorded in a study of blood T cell repertoires in COVID-19. The table came from immunoSEQ multiplex PCR; TCRdb's copy has only in-frame clones and leaves some out. The data hold some 270,000 clones, with approximately 84% observed a single time. Sequencing was done on a sample of peripheral blood. The receptor was isolated from a person between 70 and 80 years old with COVID-19, enrolled during active disease.

CDR3 nucleotides: TGTGCCAGCAGCTTAGGCCCAAACGGGATGAGCTCCTACAATGAGCAGTTCTTC. Protein: CASSLGPNGMSSYNEQFF. The chain uses TRBV7-2 and TRBJ2-1; TRBD2 is a possible D gene (5 bases). Germline loops: CDR1 SGHTA, CDR2 FQGNSA. This CDR3 region has 18 residues. V lost 1 base and J lost 0, with 16 bases in between.